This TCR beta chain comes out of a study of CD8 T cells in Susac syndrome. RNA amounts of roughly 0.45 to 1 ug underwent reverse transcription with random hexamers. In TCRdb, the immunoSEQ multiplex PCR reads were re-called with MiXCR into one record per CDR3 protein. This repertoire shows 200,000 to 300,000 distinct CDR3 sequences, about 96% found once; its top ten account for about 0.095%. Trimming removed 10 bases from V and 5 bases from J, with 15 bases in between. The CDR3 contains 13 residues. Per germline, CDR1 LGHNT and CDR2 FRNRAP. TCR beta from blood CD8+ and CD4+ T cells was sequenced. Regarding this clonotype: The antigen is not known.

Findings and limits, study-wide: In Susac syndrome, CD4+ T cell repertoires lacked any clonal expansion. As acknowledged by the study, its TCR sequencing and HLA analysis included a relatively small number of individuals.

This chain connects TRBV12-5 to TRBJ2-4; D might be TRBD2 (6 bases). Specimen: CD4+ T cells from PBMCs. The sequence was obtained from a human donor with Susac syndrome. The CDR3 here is CATGFWEENIQYF. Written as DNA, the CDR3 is TGTGCTACAGGGTTTTGGGAGGAAAACATTCAGTACTTC. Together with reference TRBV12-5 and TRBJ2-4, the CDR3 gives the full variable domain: DARVTQTPRHKVTEMGQEVTMRCQPILGHNTVFWYRQTMMQGLELLAYFRNRAPLDDSGMPKDRFSAEMPDATLATLKIQPSEPRDSAVYFCATGFWEENIQYFGAGTRLSVL.